This TCR beta chain was profiled in a study of blood T cell repertoires in COVID-19. Study as a whole: The United States, Italy and Spain were the sources of the acute and convalescent COVID-19 samples. The cDNA or gDNA used as material had been derived from T cells, B-cell-depleted T cells, or PBMCs.

Authors' processing steps: Counts of nucleated cells, estimated from reference gene primer amplification, were obtained. Profiling relied on immunoSEQ multiplex PCR, and the TCRdb table lists in-frame clones only, not all of them. V, J and clone size are taken as reported in that table, and D and trimming were inferred from the DNA itself. Here the sample spans approximately 33,000 clones, 70% to 90% being singletons. Seattle patients were enrolled while actively infected and followed longitudinally. Germline V gene data show CDR1 as ENHRY and CDR2 as SYGVKD. The V gene end was trimmed by 7 bases and the J gene end by 7 bases; junction bases not matched to a gene: 6. The CDR3 has 13 residues.

Sequencing was carried out using peripheral blood. The clonotype was recovered from a man in his fifties or sixties with COVID-19, enrolled during active disease. The rearrangement links TRBV10-3 to TRBJ2-7, with TRBD2 identical over 11 bases. CDR3 in amino acids: CAIKLAGGEEQYF. DNA for the CDR3: TGTGCCATCAAGCTAGCGGGAGGTGAGGAGCAGTACTTC.